Presented here are 19 T cell receptor beta chains from one specimen sequenced in a study of T cell repertoires in cytomegalovirus infection. A single record per CDR3 protein comes from TCRdb applying MiXCR to the reads. Among about 490,000 distinct CDR3 sequences listed, 15% to 20% were seen once. Sequencing input: CD8+ T cells from PBMCs. These receptors were obtained from a human donor in good health (CMV status not recorded). Some clones in this sample may be carry-over from other donors' samples.

This chain joins TRBV19 and TRBJ1-1; D unclear. CDR3 length: 14 residues. V was cut by 4 bases and J by 0 bases, with 9 bases left in between. Germline V lookup: CDR1 LNHDA, CDR2 SQIVND (reference sequence). CDR3 sequence: CASSTYQMNTEAFF. DNA for the CDR3: TGTGCCAGTAGTACCTATCAGATGAACACTGAAGCTTTCTTT.

With respect to this clonotype: This clone may be a read error of a much larger clone one base away. The conserved phenylalanine or tryptophan is not found at the CDR3 terminus, so this likely reflects a read error. The chain couples TRBV28 to TRBJ2-7, with D possibly matching TRBD1 (6 bases). V was clipped by 6 bases and J by 6 bases, with 21 bases between them. CDR3 length: 15 residues. The V gene's germline CDR1 is MDHEN and CDR2 SYDVKM. CDR3 residues: CASRGTHQVRSEQYL. CDR3 bases: TGTGCCAGCAGGGGGACACACCAAGTTCGAAGCGAGCAGTACTTA.

This clonotype has a count of ten or more. The genes are TRBV7-9 and TRBJ2-4; D not resolved. With 1 base removed from V and 0 bases from J, the gap between germline ends came to 4 bases. The CDR3 loop spans 14 amino acids. Germline-derived CDR1 and CDR2 are SEHNR and FQNEAQ (reference sequence). The DNA of the CDR3 is TGTGCCAGCAGCTTAGGGGAAGCCAAAAACATTCAGTACTTC. It translates to CASSLGEAKNIQYF.

This clonotype has a handful of counts. The chain uses TRBV6-7 and TRBJ2-1; the match to TRBD2 covers 9 bases. TRBV6-7 is placed among ORFs of uncertain function. V lost 5 bases, J lost 8 bases, and 13 bases stayed unmatched. CDR3 length: 16 residues. Written as DNA, the CDR3 is TGTGCCAGCAGTACGTCCGGACTAGCGCGGGCCTATGAGCAGTTCTTC. Protein sequence: CASSTSGLARAYEQFF.

The chain carries TRBV5-6 and TRBJ2-5; 9 bases agree with TRBD2. The CDR3 contains 15 residues. The germline CDR1 and CDR2 sequences are SGHDT and YYEEEE. V gave up 3 bases and J gave up 5 bases; unmatched junction bases: 8. CDR3 sequence reads: CASSWSSGMGETQYF. Here the CDR3 DNA reads TGTGCCAGCAGCTGGTCTAGCGGGATGGGGGAGACCCAGTACTTC.

This clonotype was observed many times. The V gene is TRBV7-6, the J gene TRBJ2-7, with D perhaps matching TRBD2 (6 bases). Germline loops: CDR1 SGHVS, CDR2 FNYEAQ. V was shortened by 2 bases and J by 1 base, with 15 bases between the two germline ends. The CDR3 contains 16 residues. In DNA form, the CDR3 reads TGTGCCAGCAGCTTATCTCGGCTAGCGACATCCTACGAGCAGTACTTC. Its translation: CASSLSRLATSYEQYF.

This clonotype was detected only a few times. The chain joins TRBV18 to TRBJ2-7; possibly TRBD1 or TRBD2 for D (5 bases each). Germline lookup yields CDR1 KGHSH and CDR2 LQKENI. V lost 5 bases to trimming and J lost 2 bases, with 13 bases between them. This CDR3 has 14 residues. In nucleotides, the CDR3 is TGTGCCAGCTCAGGGGACGGGTATCCCTACGAGCAGTACTTC. This gives the protein CASSGDGYPYEQYF.

The rearrangement uses TRBV5-6 and TRBJ1-2; 8 bases fit TRBD1. V lost 0 bases, J lost 4 bases, and 5 bases stayed unmatched. Germline CDR1 is SGHDT and CDR2 is YYEEEE. This CDR3 has 15 residues. The CDR3 spells CASSLGQGFFYGYTF. The CDR3 region has the DNA TGTGCCAGCAGCTTGGGACAGGGGTTTTTCTATGGCTACACCTTC.

This chain joins TRBV2 and TRBJ1-6; 8 nucleotides align to TRBD1. Germline CDR1 reads SNHLY; CDR2 reads FYNNEI. There are 14 residues in the CDR3. V lost 4 bases and J lost 10; bases outside the gene matches: 6. CDR3 sequence: CASSGRGQRSPLHF. In nucleotides, the CDR3 is TGTGCCAGCAGTGGCAGGGGGCAACGGTCACCCCTCCACTTT.

This clonotype was found a few times. V and J are TRBV9 and TRBJ2-5, with a weak D call TRBD2 (5 bases). With 4 bases removed from V and 2 bases from J, the gap between germline ends came to 18 bases. The CDR3 spans 16 residues. From germline, CDR1 is SGDLS and CDR2 YYNGEE. The CDR3, as DNA: TGTGCCAGCAGCCCCCGACGGGGATTGGGACAAGAGACCCAGTACTTC. Translated, it gives CASSPRRGLGQETQYF.

This clonotype was recorded at least ten times. The V call is TRBV6-6, the J call TRBJ2-4, with TRBD2 matching 7 bases. Germline assignment: CDR1 MNHNY and CDR2 SVGAGI (reference sequence). This CDR3 spans 16 amino acids. Unmatched junction bases numbered 6, after V lost 0 bases and J lost 4 bases. In nucleotides, the CDR3 is TGTGCCAGCAGTTACTCGAGGGCGGGGGTTAAAAACATTCAGTACTTC. As protein: CASSYSRAGVKNIQYF.

In this sample, this clonotype turned up a few times. The chain has TRBV6-2 or TRBV6-3 and TRBJ2-7; perhaps TRBD2 as D (5 bases). The CDR3 sequence is 13 residues long. The germline V and J ends were trimmed by 5 bases and 3 bases, with 11 bases remaining between them. Germline values: CDR1 MNHEY, CDR2 SVGEGT. The DNA of the CDR3 is TGTGCCAGCAGTCCGGGATCACACTACGAGCAGTACTTC. Its protein product is CASSPGSHYEQYF.

This clonotype was detected only once. The chain carries TRBV30 and TRBJ2-7; 9 bases are shared with TRBD1. The CDR3 is 14 amino acids. Germline V gene data show CDR1 as GTSNPN and CDR2 as SVGIG (reference sequence). V lost 3 bases, J lost 2 bases, and 5 bases stayed unmatched. In nucleotides, the CDR3 is TGTGCCTGGAGCCCGGGACAGGGCGCCTACGAGCAGTACTTC. Translating it yields CAWSPGQGAYEQYF. Filled out from reference TRBV30 and TRBJ2-7, the complete variable domain reads SQTIHQWPATLVQPVGSPLSLECTVEGTSNPNLYWYRQAAGRGLQLLFYSVGIGQISSEVPQNLSASRPQDRQFILSSKKLLLSDSGFYLCAWSPGQGAYEQYFGPGTRLTVT.

At least ten counts were recorded for this clonotype. This sequence joins TRBV6-1 and TRBJ2-5; 9 bases map to TRBD1. Trimming cost V 6 bases and J 7 bases; bases outside gene matches: 12. The CDR3 consists of 15 residues. Germline V CDR1 and CDR2: MNHNS, SASEGT. CDR3 loop: CASREWTGEEGTQYF. For the CDR3, the DNA is TGTGCCAGCAGAGAATGGACAGGGGAAGAAGGGACCCAGTACTTC.

This clonotype came up once. The CDR3 ends on some other residue instead of the conserved phenylalanine or tryptophan, so this is likely a read error. It is unclear where the CDR3 begins or ends on the DNA, so no DNA is shown, and the CDR3 is as TCRdb lists it. This chain uses TRBV7-6 with TRBJ2-1. The length of the CDR3 is 14 amino acids, counting both ends. From germline, CDR1 is SGHVS and CDR2 FNYEAQ. CDR3 loop: CASSLERSYNEQLL.

This clonotype appeared many times. This chain connects TRBV6-2 or TRBV6-3 to TRBJ2-7; D is undetermined. Trimming stripped 0 bases from V and 2 bases from J, with 5 bases between. Germline V gives CDR1 MNHEY, CDR2 SVGEGT. CDR3 length: 13 amino acids. The DNA of the CDR3 is TGTGCCAGCAGTTACTCGAGGCCCTACGAGCAGTACTTC. Protein product: CASSYSRPYEQYF.

This clonotype appeared many times. The DNA for the CDR3 is TGTGCCAGCAGCTTCGTGACTAGCGGAATCCAATCGAGGAGCTACAATGAGCAGTTCTTC. It encodes CASSFVTSGIQSRSYNEQFF. The chain links TRBV11-2 to TRBJ2-1, with TRBD2 identical over 9 bases. J lost 3 bases, V lost 3 bases, and 18 bases had no gene match. CDR3 length: 20 residues. CDR1 is SGHAT and CDR2 is FQNNGV in the germline V gene. Full variable domain (rest looked up from reference TRBV11-2 and TRBJ2-1): EAGVAQSPRYKIIEKRQSVAFWCNPISGHATLYWYQQILGQGPKLLIQFQNNGVVDDSQLPKDRFSAERLKGVDSTLKIQPAKLEDSAVYLCASSFVTSGIQSRSYNEQFFGPGTRLTVL.

This clonotype was seen more than once but under ten times. The chain employs TRBV4-2 and TRBJ2-7, with D possibly being TRBD2 (6 bases). Germline V gives CDR1 LGHNA, CDR2 YNFKEQ. Deletions cut 1 base from V and 4 bases from J, with 14 bases between. The CDR3 runs 15 residues. Here the CDR3 reads CASSQVDREKYEQYF. CDR3 DNA sequence: TGTGCCAGCAGCCAAGTTGACCGGGAGAAGTACGAGCAGTACTTC.

The chain recombines TRBV14 with TRBJ2-1; 11 bases are shared with TRBD2. CDR1 is SGHDN and CDR2 is FVKESK in the germline V gene. The trim removed 2 bases at V and 5 bases at J, leaving 2 bases unmatched. CDR3 length: 15 amino acids. Written as DNA, the CDR3 is TGTGCCAGCAGCCAATTTAGCGGGAGGGACAATGAGCAGTTCTTC. It encodes CASSQFSGRDNEQFF.